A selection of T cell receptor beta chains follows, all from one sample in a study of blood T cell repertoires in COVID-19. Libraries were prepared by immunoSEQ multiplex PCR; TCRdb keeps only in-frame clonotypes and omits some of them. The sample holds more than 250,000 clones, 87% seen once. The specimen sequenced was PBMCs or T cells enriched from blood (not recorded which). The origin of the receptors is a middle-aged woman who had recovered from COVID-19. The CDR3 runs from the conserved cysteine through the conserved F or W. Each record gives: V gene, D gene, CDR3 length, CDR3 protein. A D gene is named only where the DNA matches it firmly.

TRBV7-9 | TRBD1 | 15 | CASSGTGAMNEKLFF
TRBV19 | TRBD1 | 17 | CASSKGTGILYQETQYF
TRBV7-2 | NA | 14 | CASALTGVGQPQHF
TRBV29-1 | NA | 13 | CSVARSAGETQYF
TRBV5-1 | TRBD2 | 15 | CASSFQTSGRSEQYF
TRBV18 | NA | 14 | CASSRTGGYQPQHF
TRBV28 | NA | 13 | CASSRQENYGYTF
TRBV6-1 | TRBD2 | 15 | CASSETWGGTGELFF
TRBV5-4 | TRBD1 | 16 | CASSLALRTGSDEQFF
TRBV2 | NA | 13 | CASSEQGRDEQYF
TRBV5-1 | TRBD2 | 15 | CASRNLAGGPDTQYF
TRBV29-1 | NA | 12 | CSATPGGETQYF
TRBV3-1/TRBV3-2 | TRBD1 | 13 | CASSNYRGETQYF
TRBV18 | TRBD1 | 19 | CASSPQRAGQGYSGNTIYF
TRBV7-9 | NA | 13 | CASSFTANSPLHF
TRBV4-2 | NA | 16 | CASSQDHRVAPNTIYF
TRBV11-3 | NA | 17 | CASSLGVPRGRNTEAFF
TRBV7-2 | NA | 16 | CASSSFSGSSYNEQFF
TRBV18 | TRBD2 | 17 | CASSPQRSGRDDNEQFF
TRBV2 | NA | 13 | CASSEPWGDEQYF
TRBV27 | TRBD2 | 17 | CASRPTGTSGSHNEQFF
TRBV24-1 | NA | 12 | CATSDLSGPQYF
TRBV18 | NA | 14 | CASSPSSYNSPLHF